This entry lists 19 T cell receptor beta chains sequenced from one sample in a study of blood T cell repertoires in COVID-19 (dated by TCRdb to the early 2020s). Libraries were constructed by the immunoSEQ multiplex PCR assay. TCRdb re-hosts the immuneACCESS table, in-frame sequences only. Its copies lack some clones; in the studies checked, an unresolved V gene accounts for under half of them, and the cause for the rest is not known. The sample profile shows 100,000 or so clones; 82% of them were found once. The ten largest clonotypes hold roughly 10% of the sample. Sequenced: peripheral blood. These receptors originate from an older man with active or convalescent COVID-19.

The chain is built from TRBV30 and TRBJ2-7, with TRBD1 identical over 11 bases. Germline V gene data show CDR1 as GTSNPN and CDR2 as SVGIG (reference sequence). With V trimmed by 2 bases and J by 3 bases, 6 bases remained unmatched. The CDR3 sequence is 15 residues long. The CDR3 bases are TGTGCCTGGAGTACCCGGACAGGGGGCTTCTACGAGCAGTACTTC. Translating gives CAWSTRTGGFYEQYF.

The CDR3 spells CASSLQGNGNQPQHF. In DNA form, the CDR3 reads TGTGCCAGCAGTTTACAGGGAAATGGCAATCAGCCCCAGCATTTT. The chain has TRBV6-2 or TRBV6-3 and TRBJ1-5; D may be TRBD1 (6 bases). Germline CDR1 MNHEY, CDR2 SVGEGT. V was cut by 4 bases and J by 2 bases, with 12 bases left in between. The CDR3 length is 15 residues.

This chain uses TRBV24-1 with TRBJ2-1; the match to TRBD1 covers 8 bases. J gave up 8 bases and V 10 bases, and 9 bases lay outside the gene matches. This CDR3 contains 13 residues. Germline V lookup: CDR1 KGHDR, CDR2 SFDVKD. CDR3: CATKDREVDEQFF. The CDR3 DNA follows: TGTGCCACGAAGGACAGGGAGGTGGATGAGCAGTTCTTC.

In its sample, this clone was seen a few times. V and J are TRBV13 and TRBJ1-1; TRBD1 might be the D (5 bases). The CDR3 contains 14 residues. V dropped 6 bases and J dropped 0 bases, with 11 bases sitting between them. The germline V gene encodes CDR1 PRHDT and CDR2 FYEKMQ (reference sequence). CDR3 nucleotides: TGTGCCAGCAGTGACCGGGGGATGAACACTGAAGCTTTCTTT. Its translation: CASSDRGMNTEAFF.

This chain uses TRBV2 with TRBJ2-1; unclear D gene. Trimming removed 3 bases at V and 3 bases at J, with 15 bases between. Germline V lookup: CDR1 SNHLY, CDR2 FYNNEI. This CDR3 region has 16 residues. This CDR3 is CASSDSFSTFYNEQFF. CDR3 sequence (DNA): TGTGCCAGCAGTGACAGTTTCTCAACGTTCTACAATGAGCAGTTCTTC.

This sequence joins TRBV28 and TRBJ1-4; perhaps TRBD1 as D (5 bases). This CDR3 is 13 amino acids long. V lost 3 bases, J lost 7 bases, and 9 bases lay in between. The germline V gene has CDR1 MDHEN and CDR2 SYDVKM. The CDR3 loop is CASSLGGGEKLFF. As DNA, the CDR3 is TGTGCCAGCAGTTTGGGGGGGGGTGAAAAACTGTTTTTT.

This clone showed up just a few times. V and J are TRBV3-1 (or the pseudogene TRBV3-2) and TRBJ1-5; D gene uncertain. V was clipped by 8 bases and J by 3 bases, with 17 bases between them. The germline V gene encodes CDR1 LGHDT and CDR2 YNNKEL (reference sequence). The CDR3 has 15 residues. CDR3: CASLPARRDNQPQHF. The CDR3 DNA is TGTGCCAGCTTGCCGGCCAGGCGAGACAATCAGCCCCAGCATTTT.

J is TRBJ1-2 and V is TRBV5-1, with D tentatively TRBD1 (5 bases). The V end lost 0 bases, the J end lost 4 bases, and 10 bases lay between the germline ends. This CDR3 comprises 14 residues. In germline, CDR1 is SGHRS, CDR2 YFSETQ. CDR3 coding DNA: TGCGCCAGCAGCTTGGAGGGGACTAGCTATGGCTACACCTTC. It specifies CASSLEGTSYGYTF. The full variable domain, with the rest looked up from reference TRBV5-1 and TRBJ1-2, is KAGVTQTPRYLIKTRGQQVTLSCSPISGHRSVSWYQQTPGQGLQFLFEYFSETQRNKGNFPGRFSGRQFSNSRSEMNVSTLELGDSALYLCASSLEGTSYGYTFGSGTRLTVV.

This clone was seen more than once but under ten times. V gene TRBV6-2 or TRBV6-3 combines with J gene TRBJ1-2; 7 positions agree with TRBD1. Germline trimming cut 5 bases from V and 4 bases from J; bases unmatched to any gene: 10. The germline CDR1 and CDR2 sequences are MNHEY and SVGEGT. CDR3 size: 15 residues. The CDR3 spells CASSKRQGRTYGYTF. The CDR3 DNA sequence: TGTGCCAGCAGTAAACGACAGGGTAGGACCTATGGCTACACCTTC.

This chain uses TRBV6-2 or TRBV6-3 with TRBJ1-2; D possibly corresponds to TRBD1 (6 bases). CDR1 is MNHEY and CDR2 is SVGEGT in the germline V gene. The V and J ends lost 3 bases and 4 bases respectively, with 9 bases between them. The CDR3 extends over 13 amino acids. This CDR3 is CASSYDRTYGYTF. DNA of the CDR3: TGTGCCAGCAGTTATGACAGGACCTATGGCTACACCTTC.

The V gene is TRBV5-1, the J gene TRBJ2-3; D is possibly TRBD2 (5 bases). Germline CDR1 SGHRS, CDR2 YFSETQ. This CDR3 spans 16 amino acids. Trimming took off 7 bases at V and 5 bases at J, with 23 bases between the two ends. The CDR3 DNA follows: TGCGCCAGCGTCCCCGGGATAGACTGGCAAGGAGATACGCAGTATTTT. This sequence encodes CASVPGIDWQGDTQYF.

This clone was detected once. The J gene is TRBJ2-3, the V gene TRBV10-1; a possible D gene is TRBD2 (5 bases). Per the germline V gene, CDR1 is WNHNN and CDR2 is SYGVQD (reference sequence). V was cut by 3 bases and J by 5 bases, with 12 bases left in between. This CDR3 contains 14 residues. The CDR3 DNA reads TGCGCCAGCAGTGACGGCGGGCGACTAGATACGCAGTATTTT. It yields the protein CASSDGGRLDTQYF.

The V and J genes are TRBV27 and TRBJ1-6, with 7 bases aligning to TRBD1. The germline gives CDR1 MNHEY, CDR2 SMNVEV (reference sequence). V gave up 6 bases and J gave up 9 bases; unmatched junction bases: 11. The length of the CDR3 is 15 residues. The CDR3 nucleotides are TGTGCCAGCAGATCCGAAGGGACAGTCTTTTCACCCCTCCACTTT. Translating it yields CASRSEGTVFSPLHF.

The genes are TRBV4-1 and TRBJ2-1, with D perhaps TRBD2 (5 bases). This CDR3 comprises 15 residues. Germline V gene data show CDR1 as MGHRA and CDR2 as YSYEKL. V was clipped by 3 bases and J by 0 bases, with 9 bases between them. The CDR3 reads CASSQRVNSYNEQFF. The CDR3 DNA sequence: TGCGCCAGCAGCCAGCGGGTGAACTCCTACAATGAGCAGTTCTTC.

The table lists this clone with a count of one. Within the sample, other DNA sequences also encode this same CDR3. V gene TRBV27 combines with J gene TRBJ2-5, with 7 bases aligning to TRBD1. V lost 8 bases, J lost 4 bases, and 4 bases stayed unmatched. Germline CDR1 MNHEY, CDR2 SMNVEV (reference sequence). This CDR3 contains 12 residues. The CDR3: CASRQGLETQYF. The CDR3 region has the DNA TGTGCCAGCCGACAGGGATTAGAGACCCAGTACTTC.

The chain employs TRBV19 and TRBJ1-2; 8 bases line up with TRBD1. The V and J ends lost 7 bases and 5 bases, in that order; junction bases with no gene match: 9. CDR1 and CDR2 from the germline V gene are LNHDA and SQIVND (reference sequence). The CDR3 covers 14 residues. CDR3 DNA: TGTGCCAGTACCCCCGACAGGGGTGGTTATGGCTACACCTTC. This codes for CASTPDRGGYGYTF.

The chain is built from TRBV10-3 and TRBJ1-2; D possibly corresponds to TRBD1 (6 bases). Looked up from germline, CDR1 is ENHRY and CDR2 is SYGVKD. Trimming took off 6 bases at V and 3 bases at J, with 14 bases between the two ends. This CDR3 has 14 residues. The CDR3 sequence is CAISSTGSDYGYTF. CDR3 nucleotide sequence: TGTGCCATCAGCTCAACAGGGAGCGACTATGGCTACACCTTC.

This chain connects TRBV27 to TRBJ1-5; TRBD1 matches 7 bases. Germline CDR1 and CDR2: MNHEY and SMNVEV (reference sequence). This CDR3 contains 14 residues. The V gene end was trimmed by 6 bases and the J gene end by 7 bases; junction bases not matched to a gene: 9. The chain's CDR3 is CASRTTRQGQPQHF. The CDR3 nucleotides read TGTGCCAGCAGAACGACTCGACAGGGACAGCCCCAGCATTTT.

The V and J genes are TRBV14 and TRBJ1-1, with 10 bases lining up with TRBD1. Trimming removed 6 bases from V and 2 bases from J; junction bases left unmatched: 9. CDR3 size: 16 residues. Germline V CDR1 and CDR2: SGHDN, FVKESK. This chain's CDR3 is CASSLRDRGLNTEAFF. CDR3 DNA: TGTGCCAGCAGTCTCCGTGACAGGGGGCTAAACACTGAAGCTTTCTTT.